The T cell receptor beta chain described here comes from a study of PD-1 blockade in classical Hodgkin lymphoma (dated by TCRdb to 2019 to 2021). Regarding the study in general: Nivolumab dosing was 3 mg/kg intravenously every 2 weeks, continuing until either disease progression or unacceptable toxicity. The study used CyTOF and TCR beta sequencing to define a peripheral blood immune signature of response to PD-1 blockade in classical Hodgkin lymphoma.

This clone was seen just once. Its recognized antigen is unknown. Per-base qualities were not stored, and no clone one base away is much larger. Summary of the overall study and its limitations: Trial patients achieving complete response had baseline diversity similar to newly diagnosed patients, whereas partial responders and progressors had significantly lower diversity. Baseline TCR diversity was reported to be lower in newly diagnosed patients than in healthy donors, and even lower in relapsed/refractory patients. The study was limited to a single clinical trial cohort, and causes of repertoire differences, possibly disease activity or prior therapy, remained undefined. A significant rise by C4D1 was seen in CD4+ but not CD8+ TCR diversity (p=0.0027 vs p=0.16), with the rise being most apparent in complete responders (p=0.02). Lower diversity was seen in patients whose nivolumab began less than 1 year after ASCT, and these patients were left out of later analyses so that immune reconstitution would not confound the results.

The Qiagen DNeasy kit was used to extract genomic DNA both from unsorted PBMCs and from the negatively selected CD4+ and CD8+ fractions. Amplification of TCR beta CDR3 regions was done by immunoSEQ multiplex PCR with primers that anneal to V and J segments. A synthetic immune receptor repertoire was used to minimize amplification bias, and any remaining bias was removed computationally after sequencing. The published analysis was carried out like this. Custom Python scripts were used to quantify repertoire diversity as the Shannon entropy index. Unsorted, CD4+ and CD8+ repertoires were analyzed separately, except in combined analyses where CD4+ and CD8+ sequences were merged in silico. Clonal expansion was defined as at least a 2-fold frequency increase after treatment relative to C1D1, with a pseudocount of 0.5 for undetected baseline clones. Clones with 0 or 1 copy at C1D1 were defined as singleton clones, while clones with 2 or more copies were defined as non-singleton clones. Clones expanded in unsorted samples were labelled as CD4+, CD8+ or unknown by matching protein sequences in sorted samples from the same patient. Wilcoxon tests on paired samples were used to test diversity changes from C1D1 to C4D1. The table was pulled from immuneACCESS by TCRdb, which kept in-frame rearrangements only. Such tables lose some clones; where checked, under half of the loss comes from unresolved V genes, and the rest has no known cause. The V and J calls and clone size come from that table; D and trimming were worked out from the DNA. This sample lists under 80,000 clones; 71% were detected once. The ten largest clones represent just over 9% of the sample.

What this sample's time point label stands for: cycle 2 day 1 (C2D1) of nivolumab. Relapse after autologous stem cell transplantation had occurred in all trial patients, and cohorts A, B and C were distinguished by prior brentuximab vedotin exposure. The trial cohort was composed of under 70 patients with relapsed/refractory classical Hodgkin lymphoma, for whom complete response, partial response or progressive disease was recorded as best overall response. In the multi-cohort phase II CheckMate 205 trial, trial patients received single-agent nivolumab. An independent review committee assessed best overall response by applying the 2007 International Working Group response criteria. Trial PBMCs were collected just before the start of nivolumab (C1D1) and during therapy at cycle 2 day 1 and cycle 4 day 1. Peripheral blood was collected in 8 mL Vacutainer Cell Preparation Tubes, from which PBMCs were isolated by centrifugation and then cryopreserved.

The germline V gene supplies CDR1 SQVTM and CDR2 ANQGSEA. Including cysteine and phenylalanine, the CDR3 has 13 amino acids. Only CDR3 DNA remains: 39 bases, in frame from the first base. V and J are truncated by 6 bases and 3 bases respectively, leaving an intervening sequence of 14 bases. Sample: peripheral blood mononuclear cells (PBMCs), taken before the second cycle of nivolumab. The receptor was isolated from a human donor with classical Hodgkin lymphoma. Recombination connected TRBV29-1 to TRBJ1-1; matching of 6 bases hints at TRBD1 as the D gene. Here the CDR3 is given as CSVGRGFDTEAFF. The DNA sequence is as follows: TGCAGCGTCGGCAGGGGTTTCGACACTGAAGCTTTCTTT. The reference TRBV29-1 and TRBJ1-1 proteins fill in what lies around the CDR3, so the full variable domain reads SAVISQKPSRDICQRGTSLTIQCQVDSQVTMMFWYRQQPGQSLTLIATANQGSEATYESGFVIDKFPISRPNLTFSTLTVSNMSPEDSSIYLCSVGRGFDTEAFFGQGTRLTVV.